The count of the clone carrying this T cell receptor beta chain is one. After removal of 6 bases from V and 1 base from J, the junction contained 2 bases not matched to a gene. The V gene's germline CDR1 is SNHLY and CDR2 FYNNEI. The CDR3 length is 13 residues. Original processing methods: Reference gene primer amplification in the assay estimated nucleated cell counts. Some clones are missing from TCRdb's copy, which holds only in-frame ones; the method was immunoSEQ multiplex PCR. That table supplies the V and J calls and clone size; D and trimming were determined from the DNA. The sample yields approximately 90,000 clones, over 80% seen once. The data were taken from a study of blood T cell repertoires in COVID-19.

The rearrangement joins TRBV2 to TRBJ2-5; 7 nucleotides match TRBD1. Sequenced: peripheral blood. The receptor was isolated from a woman older than 75 with active or convalescent COVID-19. The CDR3 bases are TGTGCCAGCAGCCGGGACAGCCAAGAGACCCAGTACTTC. Protein sequence: CASSRDSQETQYF.